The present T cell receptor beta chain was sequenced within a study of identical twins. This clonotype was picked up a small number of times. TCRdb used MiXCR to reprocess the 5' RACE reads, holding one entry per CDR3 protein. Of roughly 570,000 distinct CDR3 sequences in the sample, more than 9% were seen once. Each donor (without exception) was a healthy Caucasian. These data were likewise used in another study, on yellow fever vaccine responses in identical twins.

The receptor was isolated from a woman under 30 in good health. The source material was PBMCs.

CDR3 nucleotide sequence: TGCAGTGCTAGAGATCTTAGGGCAGGGGGCGGGGGTACGCAGTATTTT. This gives the protein CSARDLRAGGGGTQYF. The V and J genes are TRBV20-1 and TRBJ2-3, with a tentative D call TRBD1 (8 bases). Germline CDR1 DFQATT, CDR2 SNEGSKA (reference sequence). The CDR3 runs to 16 residues. Trimming removed 0 bases at V and 8 bases at J, with 21 bases between.